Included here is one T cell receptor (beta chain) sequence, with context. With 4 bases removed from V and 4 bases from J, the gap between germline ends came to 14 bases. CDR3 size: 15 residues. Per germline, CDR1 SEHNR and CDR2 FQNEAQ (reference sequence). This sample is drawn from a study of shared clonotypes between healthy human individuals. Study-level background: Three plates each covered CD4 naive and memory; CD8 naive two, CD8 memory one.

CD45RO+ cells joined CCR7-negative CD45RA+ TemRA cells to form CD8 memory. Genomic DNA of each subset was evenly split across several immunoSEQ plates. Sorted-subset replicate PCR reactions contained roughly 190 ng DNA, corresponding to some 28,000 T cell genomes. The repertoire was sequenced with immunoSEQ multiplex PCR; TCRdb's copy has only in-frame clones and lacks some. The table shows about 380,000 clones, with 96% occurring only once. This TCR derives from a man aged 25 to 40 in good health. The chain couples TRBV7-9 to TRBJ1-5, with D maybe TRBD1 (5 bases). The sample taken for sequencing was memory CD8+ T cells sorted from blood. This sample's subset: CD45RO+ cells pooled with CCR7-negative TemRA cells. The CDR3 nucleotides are TGTGCCAGCAGCTCCGCTGACAGCCCTAATCAGCCCCAGCATTTT. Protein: CASSSADSPNQPQHF. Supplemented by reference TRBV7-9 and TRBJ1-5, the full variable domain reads DTGVSQNPRHKITKRGQNVTFRCDPISEHNRLYWYRQTLGQGPEFLTYFQNEAQLEKSRLLSDRFSAERPKGSFSTLEIQRTEQGDSAMYLCASSSADSPNQPQHFGDGTRLSIL.